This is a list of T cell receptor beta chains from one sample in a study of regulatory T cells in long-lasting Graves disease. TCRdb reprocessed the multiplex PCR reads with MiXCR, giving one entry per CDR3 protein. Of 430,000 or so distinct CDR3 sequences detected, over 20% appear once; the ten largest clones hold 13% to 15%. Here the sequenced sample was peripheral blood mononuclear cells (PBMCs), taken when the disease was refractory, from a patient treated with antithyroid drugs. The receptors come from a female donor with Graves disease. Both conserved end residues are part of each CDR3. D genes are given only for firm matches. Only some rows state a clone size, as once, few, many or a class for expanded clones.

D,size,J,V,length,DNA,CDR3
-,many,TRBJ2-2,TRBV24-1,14,TGTGCCACCAGTGATCCTATAGGGACCGGGGAGCTGTTTTTT,CATSDPIGTGELFF
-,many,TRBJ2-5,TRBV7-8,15,TGTGCCAGCAGCTTAGCGAGGGGCCACCAAGAGACCCAGTACTTC,CASSLARGHQETQYF
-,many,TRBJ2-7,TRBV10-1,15,TGCGCCAGCAAATGCAGGGGACCCGAGAGCCACGAGCAGTACTTC,CASKCRGPESHEQYF
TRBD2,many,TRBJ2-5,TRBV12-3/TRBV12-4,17,TGTGCCAGCAGTTTGGGTGCGGGAGGGCCAGTCCAAGAGACCCAGTACTTC,CASSLGAGGPVQETQYF
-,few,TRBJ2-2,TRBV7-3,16,TGTGCCAGCAGCTTAGTAGTTAGCTCGAACACCGGGGAGCTGTTTTTT,CASSLVVSSNTGELFF
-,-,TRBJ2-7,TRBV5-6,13,TGTGCCAGCAGCCAAACAGATACCTACGAGCAGTACTTC,CASSQTDTYEQYF
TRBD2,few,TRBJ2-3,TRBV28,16,TGTGCCAGCAGCCTAGGGCTAGCGGGAGGAACTCATACGCAGTATTTT,CASSLGLAGGTHTQYF
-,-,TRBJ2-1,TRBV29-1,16,TGCAGCGTTGAACCCCTCCCAGCGGGAAAGGGGGCTGAGCAGTTCTTC,CSVEPLPAGKGAEQFF
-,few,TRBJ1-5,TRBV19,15,TGTGCCAGTAAGACCACAGGGTATAGCAATCAGCCCCAGCATTTT,CASKTTGYSNQPQHF
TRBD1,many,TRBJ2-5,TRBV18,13,TGTGCCAGCGCAACAGGGGGAAGGGAGACCCAGTACTTC,CASATGGRETQYF
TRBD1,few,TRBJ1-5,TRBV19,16,TGTGCCAGTAGTATTGAAGGGACAGCTAGCAATCAGCCCCAGCATTTT,CASSIEGTASNQPQHF
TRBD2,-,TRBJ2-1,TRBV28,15,TGTGCCAGCAGTCCCTCTAGCGGCGTCGTCAATGAGCAGTTCTTC,CASSPSSGVVNEQFF
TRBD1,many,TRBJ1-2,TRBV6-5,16,TGTGCCAGCAGTTACGAGGGACAGGGTTCCAACTATGGCTACACCTTC,CASSYEGQGSNYGYTF
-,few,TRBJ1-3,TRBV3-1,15,TGTGCCAGCAGCCAAGGCACCAGCCCTGGAAACACCATATATTTT,CASSQGTSPGNTIYF
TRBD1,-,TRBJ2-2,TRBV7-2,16,TGTGCCAGCAGCTCTGGAGGAGAGGGGGCTATCGGGGAGCTGTTTTTT,CASSSGGEGAIGELFF
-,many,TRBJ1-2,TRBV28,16,TGTGCCAGCAAAAAAGGGGAAATACTGGGGGTCGATGGCTACACCTTC,CASKKGEILGVDGYTF
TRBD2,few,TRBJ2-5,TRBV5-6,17,TGTGCCAGCAGCTTCTTAGCGGGAGGGCTCTTCCAAGAGACCCAGTACTTC,CASSFLAGGLFQETQYF
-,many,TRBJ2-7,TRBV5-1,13,TGCGCCAGCAGCTTTAAATTGGGGGATGAGCAGTACTTC,CASSFKLGDEQYF
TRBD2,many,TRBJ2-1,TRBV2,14,TGTGCCAGCAGGGGGCTAGCGGGGTACAATGAGCAGTTCTTC,CASRGLAGYNEQFF
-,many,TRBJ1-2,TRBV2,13,TGTGCCACCATATTAATACGGGACCAATGCTACACCTTC,CATILIRDQCYTF
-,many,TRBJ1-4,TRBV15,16,TGTGCCACCAGCAGAGATTTGTTCAGGGGTTATGAAAAACTGTTTTTT,CATSRDLFRGYEKLFF
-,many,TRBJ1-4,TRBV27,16,TGTGCCAGCAGTTTAACCAGCCATGCAACTAATGAAAAACTGTTTTTT,CASSLTSHATNEKLFF
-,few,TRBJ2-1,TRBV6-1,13,TGTGCCAGCAGTCTCGGCCCCAGGGGTGAGCAGTTCTTC,CASSLGPRGEQFF
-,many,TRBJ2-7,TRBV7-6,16,TGTGCCAGCAGCTTAGAGGGTACTATAATGGGGTACGAGCAGTACTTC,CASSLEGTIMGYEQYF
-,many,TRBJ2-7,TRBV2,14,TGTGCCAGCAGTAACGGACTACAACCTACGAAGCAGTACTTC,CASSNGLQPTKQYF
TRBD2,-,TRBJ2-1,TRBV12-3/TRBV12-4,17,TGTGCCAGCAGTCTCGGCGGACTAGCGGGCCCTATCGATGAGCAGTTCTTC,CASSLGGLAGPIDEQFF
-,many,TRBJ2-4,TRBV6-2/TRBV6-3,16,TGTGCCAGCAGCAAAACGGGAATTCTAGCCAAAAACATTCAGTACTTC,CASSKTGILAKNIQYF
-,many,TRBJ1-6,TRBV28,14,TGTGCCACTTCTCCCCCTCGGGGTAATTCACCCCTCCACTTT,CATSPPRGNSPLHF
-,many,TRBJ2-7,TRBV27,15,TGTGCCAGCAGTCTCCTGCGGGCAGGCTCCTACGAGCAGTACTTC,CASSLLRAGSYEQYF
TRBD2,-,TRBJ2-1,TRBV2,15,TGTGCCAGCAGTGAACGTAGCGGGAGGGCCTATGAGCAGTTCTTC,CASSERSGRAYEQFF
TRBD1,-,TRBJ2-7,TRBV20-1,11,TGCAGTCCCGGACAGGGAGGTGAGCAGTACTTC,CSPGQGGEQYF
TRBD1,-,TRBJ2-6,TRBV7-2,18,TGTGCCAGCAGCTTCCTGTCGGGACAGAGCTCTGGGGCCAACGTCCTGACTTTC,CASSFLSGQSSGANVLTF
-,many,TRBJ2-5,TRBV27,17,TGTGCCAGCAGCCCTAAGGGGTTTGGCGGAGCCCAAGAGACCCAGTACTTC,CASSPKGFGGAQETQYF
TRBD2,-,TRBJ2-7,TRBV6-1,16,TGTGCCAGCAGGGGGGGGGGGGACCTTCGTTCCTACGAGCAGTACTTC,CASRGGGDLRSYEQYF
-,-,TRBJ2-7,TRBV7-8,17,TGTGCCAGCAGCCCGGGCCGGAGGTACAGGGACCGATACGAGCAGTACTTC,CASSPGRRYRDRYEQYF
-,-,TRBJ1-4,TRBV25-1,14,TGTGCCAGCAGTCGGACGGCTTATAATGAAAAACTGTTTTTT,CASSRTAYNEKLFF
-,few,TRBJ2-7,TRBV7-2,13,TGTGCCAGCAGCTTTATGGGGGGTCGGGGGCAGTACTTC,CASSFMGGRGQYF
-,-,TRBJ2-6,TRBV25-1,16,TGTGCCAGCAGTGCGGACAGACACTCTGGGGCCAACGTCCTGACTTTC,CASSADRHSGANVLTF
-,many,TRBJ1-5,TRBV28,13,TGTGCCAGCGGATCGACACAGCGGCAGCCCCAGCATTTT,CASGSTQRQPQHF
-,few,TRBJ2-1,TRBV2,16,TGTGCCAGCAGTGAACTACCAGCGAACTCCTACAATGAGCAGTTCTTC,CASSELPANSYNEQFF
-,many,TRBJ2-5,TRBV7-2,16,TGTGCCAGCAGCCCCCGGGCAGGCTCATTCGAGGGCCGAGGGTACTTC,CASSPRAGSFEGRGYF
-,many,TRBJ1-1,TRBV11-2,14,TGTGCCAGCAGCGCGCCACAGGGATACACTGAAGCTTTCTTT,CASSAPQGYTEAFF
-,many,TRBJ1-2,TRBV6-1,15,TGTGCCAGCAGTCTGAACAGGGAGGCGTACTATGGCTACACCTTC,CASSLNREAYYGYTF
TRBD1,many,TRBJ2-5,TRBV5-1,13,TGCGCCAGCCGGGACAGGGTTGGAGAGACCCAGTACTTC,CASRDRVGETQYF
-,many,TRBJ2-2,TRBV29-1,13,TGCAGCGCAGCGGACGCGAACACCGGGGAGCTGTTTTTT,CSAADANTGELFF
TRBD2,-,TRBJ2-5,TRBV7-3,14,TGTGCCAGCAGCCGCAGCGGGAGCCAAGAGACCCAGTACTTC,CASSRSGSQETQYF
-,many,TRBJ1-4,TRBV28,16,TGTGCCAGCAGTTCCAGACACAGAGCAACTAATGAAAAACTGTTTTTT,CASSSRHRATNEKLFF
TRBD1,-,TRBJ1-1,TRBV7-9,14,TGTGCCAGCAGCTTGACAGGGGACTATACTGAAGCTTTCTTT,CASSLTGDYTEAFF
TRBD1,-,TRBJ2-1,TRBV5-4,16,TGTGCCAGCAGCACGAAGACAGGGACCAACTACAATGAGCAGTTCTTC,CASSTKTGTNYNEQFF
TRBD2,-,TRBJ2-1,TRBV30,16,TGTGCCTGGAGTTCTGGTCGCGGGAGGGCTGAGAATGAGCAGTTCTTC,CAWSSGRGRAENEQFF
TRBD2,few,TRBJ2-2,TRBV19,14,TGTGCCAGTAGTATCCGGGGAGGGGCCGGGGAGCTGTTTTTT,CASSIRGGAGELFF
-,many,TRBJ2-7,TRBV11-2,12,TGTGCCAGCAGCCCCCCCGACAACGAGCAGTACTTC,CASSPPDNEQYF
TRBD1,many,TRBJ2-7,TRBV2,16,TGTGCCAGCAGCCAAGGGGGGACAGGGACAACCTACGAGCAGTACTTC,CASSQGGTGTTYEQYF
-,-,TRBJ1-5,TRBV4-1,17,TGCGCCAGCAGCCAAGATTACGGCTTGCCCAGGATTCAGCCCCAGCATTTT,CASSQDYGLPRIQPQHF
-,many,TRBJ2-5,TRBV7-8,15,TGTGCCAGCAGCCCTACCCGGGAGCTTCAAGAGACCCAGTACTTC,CASSPTRELQETQYF